A selection of T cell receptor beta chains follows, all from one sample in a study of T cells in localized non-small cell lung cancer. Some clones are missing from TCRdb's copy, which holds only in-frame ones; the method was immunoSEQ multiplex PCR. Of roughly 6,000 clones in the sample, 80% to 90% were seen once. The sample was peripheral blood, taken before any cancer treatment. The receptors originated from a male donor at least 60 years old with stage I lung adenocarcinoma. The CDR3 runs from the conserved cysteine through the conserved F or W. Fields, in order: CDR3 DNA, CDR3 protein, V gene, clone size, J gene, D gene. A D gene is named only where the DNA matches it firmly. Size values are once, few and many counts, or a class for expanded clones, and some rows have none.

DNA: TGCGCCAGCAGCCCCGGGACTAGCGGGGGCCTTTACAATGAGCAGTTCTTC
CDR3: CASSPGTSGGLYNEQFF
V: TRBV5-1
size: .
J: TRBJ2-1
D: TRBD2

DNA: TGTGCCAGCAGCCAAGGGACGGGACCTCAGCCCCAGCATTTT
CDR3: CASSQGTGPQPQHF
V: TRBV4-2
size: .
J: TRBJ1-5
D: .

DNA: TGTGCCAGCAGCGGGGGGTCAGAGTATAGCAATCAGCCCCAGCATTTT
CDR3: CASSGGSEYSNQPQHF
V: TRBV21-1
size: once
J: TRBJ1-5
D: .

DNA: TGTGCCAGCGGGAGGGACAGGCACGGGGAGCTGTTTTTT
CDR3: CASGRDRHGELFF
V: TRBV14
size: few
J: TRBJ2-2
D: .

DNA: TGCGCCAGCAGTGAGCCCGAGGGTAGCAATGAGCAGTTCTTC
CDR3: CASSEPEGSNEQFF
V: TRBV10-2
size: .
J: TRBJ2-1
D: .

DNA: TGCGCCAGCAGCCAAGGAGTGGCTAGGCGGGTTGCAGATACGCAGTATTTT
CDR3: CASSQGVARRVADTQYF
V: TRBV4-1
size: .
J: TRBJ2-3
D: .

DNA: TGTGCCAGCAGCCCCCGCGACGTTCCACCAGATACGCAGTATTTT
CDR3: CASSPRDVPPDTQYF
V: TRBV5-6
size: .
J: TRBJ2-3
D: .

DNA: TGCGCCAGCAGTCAGGGCTGGACAGGGGCCAAAAACATTCAGTACTTC
CDR3: CASSQGWTGAKNIQYF
V: TRBV23-1
size: few
J: TRBJ2-4
D: TRBD1

DNA: TGTGCCAGCAGCTCACACAGCACAGATACGCAGTATTTT
CDR3: CASSSHSTDTQYF
V: TRBV7-8
size: once
J: TRBJ2-3
D: .

DNA: TGCGCCAGCAGCTCGGGACAGTCAAACACCATATATTTT
CDR3: CASSSGQSNTIYF
V: TRBV5-1
size: .
J: TRBJ1-3
D: TRBD1

DNA: TGTGCCAGCAGCGTAATCAAAAGTAATCAGCCCCAGCATTTT
CDR3: CASSVIKSNQPQHF
V: TRBV9
size: .
J: TRBJ1-5
D: .

DNA: TGTGCCAGCAGCGGACCGGGGCCACATCAGCCCCAGCATTTT
CDR3: CASSGPGPHQPQHF
V: TRBV7-2
size: .
J: TRBJ1-5
D: .

DNA: TGTGCCAGCAGCGTTGACCCGGAGGGGAACACTGAAGCTTTCTTT
CDR3: CASSVDPEGNTEAFF
V: TRBV5-4
size: .
J: TRBJ1-1
D: .

DNA: TGTGCCAGCAGGATGACGACAGGCTCCCCTGAAGCTTTCTTT
CDR3: CASRMTTGSPEAFF
V: TRBV6-5
size: .
J: TRBJ1-1
D: .

DNA: TGTGCCAGCAGTGACTATCCAGGCACTGACACTGAAGCTTTCTTT
CDR3: CASSDYPGTDTEAFF
V: TRBV6-4
size: .
J: TRBJ1-1
D: .

DNA: TGTGCCAGCAGCCCAGACAGGGCAGTCTACGAGCAGTACTTC
CDR3: CASSPDRAVYEQYF
V: TRBV7-8
size: .
J: TRBJ2-7
D: TRBD1

DNA: TGTGCAAGTCGCTTATCGGATGGCTACACCTTC
CDR3: CASRLSDGYTF
V: TRBV12-2
size: .
J: TRBJ1-2
D: .

DNA: TGTGCCAGCAGCCCGGGACAGGGGATTGGCGGGGAGCTGTTTTTT
CDR3: CASSPGQGIGGELFF
V: TRBV7-2
size: .
J: TRBJ2-2
D: TRBD1

DNA: TGTGCCAGCAGCGCGGGACAGGGCAGCACAGATACGCAGTATTTT
CDR3: CASSAGQGSTDTQYF
V: TRBV11-2
size: .
J: TRBJ2-3
D: TRBD1

DNA: TGTGCCAGCTCATTCGGGGACAGGGTAGGGGCTTTCTTT
CDR3: CASSFGDRVGAFF
V: TRBV18
size: .
J: TRBJ1-1
D: TRBD1

DNA: TGTGCCAGCAGCTCACTCACAGGGAAGTTAAATGGCTACACCTTC
CDR3: CASSSLTGKLNGYTF
V: TRBV7-9
size: once
J: TRBJ1-2
D: .